The 25 T cell receptor beta chains below were found in one sample sequenced in a study of cytomegalovirus exposure and HLA in healthy donors. Assay used: immunoSEQ multiplex PCR; TCRdb lists only in-frame clones, some missing. The sample lists over 200,000 clones; roughly 91% were seen once. Sequencing was done on a sample of PBMCs. These receptors were obtained from a woman aged 18 to 35 in good health and CMV-seropositive.

The CDR3 region is CASSLAGGGRVSSYEQYF. CDR3 in DNA: TGTGCCAGCAGCTTGGCCGGGGGGGGCAGGGTGAGCTCCTACGAGCAGTACTTC. The V gene is TRBV5-6, the J gene TRBJ2-7; 8 bases match TRBD2. Germline loops: CDR1 SGHDT, CDR2 YYEEEE. The CDR3 extends over 18 amino acids. Unmatched junction bases numbered 11, after V lost 0 bases and J lost 0 bases.

The chain carries TRBV27 and TRBJ2-6; no firm D call. Germline lookup yields CDR1 MNHEY and CDR2 SMNVEV (reference sequence). The CDR3 is 13 amino acids. V lost 4 bases and J lost 4, with 5 bases in between. CDR3 sequence reads: CASSSIGANVLTF. Here the CDR3 DNA reads TGTGCCAGCAGTTCTATAGGGGCCAACGTCCTGACTTTC.

The chain links TRBV5-1 to TRBJ2-5; TRBD1 matches at 7 bases. CDR3 length: 14 amino acids. Germline CDR1 reads SGHRS; CDR2 reads YFSETQ. Losses at the gene ends were 3 bases for V and 5 bases for J; bases not matched to a gene: 7. The chain's CDR3 is CASSSGQQRETQYF. CDR3 bases: TGCGCCAGCAGCTCGGGACAGCAAAGGGAGACCCAGTACTTC.

V usage is TRBV9 and J usage is TRBJ2-7; D is perhaps TRBD1 (6 bases). Trimming shortened V by 3 bases and J by 3 bases, and 16 bases separated the two germline ends. Germline CDR1 reads SGDLS; CDR2 reads YYNGEE. The CDR3 is 15 amino acids. This CDR3 reads CASSGEGHRGYEQYF. Here the CDR3 DNA reads TGTGCCAGCAGCGGCGAGGGACACCGGGGCTACGAGCAGTACTTC.

In regard to this clone: Other nucleotide sequences in the sample specify the same CDR3. The genes are TRBV11-2 and TRBJ1-4, with TRBD1 identical over 7 bases. The CDR3 length is 13 residues. V dropped 2 bases and J dropped 8; count of bases not matched to a gene: 2. The V gene's germline CDR1 is SGHAT and CDR2 FQNNGV. The CDR3: CASSLRGREKLFF. DNA of the CDR3: TGTGCCAGCAGCTTAAGGGGGCGGGAAAAACTGTTTTTT.

This clone was picked up one time. The chain joins TRBV14 to TRBJ2-3, with D maybe TRBD2 (6 bases). The CDR3 is made up of 14 amino acids. Trimming removed 2 bases at V and 0 bases at J, with 6 bases between. Germline lookup yields CDR1 SGHDN and CDR2 FVKESK. Here the CDR3 DNA reads TGTGCCAGCAGCCAAAGCGGGAGCACAGATACGCAGTATTTT. It yields the protein CASSQSGSTDTQYF.

The chain is built from TRBV12-5 and TRBJ1-1; D is possibly TRBD1 (5 bases). Trimming left V 2 bases short and J 1 base short, with 11 bases between. CDR1 and CDR2 from the germline V gene are LGHNT and FRNRAP. CDR3 length: 15 amino acids. The CDR3 DNA reads as TGTGCTAGTGGTTTGTACGGCGGGGGGAACACTGAAGCTTTCTTT. Translating it yields CASGLYGGGNTEAFF.

V usage is TRBV27 and J usage is TRBJ2-1, with 9 bases identical to TRBD2. The CDR3 runs 11 residues. The germline gives CDR1 MNHEY, CDR2 SMNVEV (reference sequence). The CDR3 coding sequence is TGTGGGACTAGCGACTACAATGAGCAGTTCTTC. This translates into CGTSDYNEQFF.

The chain employs TRBV27 and TRBJ2-7; TRBD2 matches 7 bases. Unmatched junction bases numbered 8, after V lost 2 bases and J lost 7 bases. Looked up from germline, CDR1 is MNHEY and CDR2 is SMNVEV (reference sequence). The CDR3 covers 14 residues. The CDR3 region is CASSLLGGSGEQYF. CDR3 DNA sequence: TGTGCCAGCAGTTTACTCGGCGGGAGCGGGGAGCAGTACTTC.

The gene calls are TRBV4-1 and TRBJ2-5; D may be TRBD1 (5 bases). This CDR3 is 16 amino acids long. Germline-derived CDR1 and CDR2 are MGHRA and YSYEKL. V shed 2 bases and J shed 5 bases, with 18 bases lying between them. As DNA, the CDR3 is TGCGCCAGCAGCCAACTTGATTCAGGGATCGAGGAGACCCAGTACTTC. It translates to CASSQLDSGIEETQYF.

The chain links TRBV5-1 to TRBJ1-2; weak D call: TRBD1 (6 bases). The CDR3 extends over 15 amino acids. CDR1 is SGHRS and CDR2 is YFSETQ in the germline V gene. Deletions cut 0 bases from V and 7 bases from J, with 16 bases between. The CDR3 region is CASSLEVGGVGGYTF. CDR3 in DNA: TGCGCCAGCAGCTTGGAAGTAGGGGGAGTCGGTGGCTACACCTTC.

In this sample, this clone turned up once. The chain combines TRBV15 with TRBJ1-1; no reliable D call. CDR1 is LNHNV, CDR2 YYDKDF, per germline (reference sequence). There are 15 residues in the CDR3. Trimming removed 0 bases from V and 4 bases from J, with 12 bases in between. The CDR3 DNA sequence: TGTGCCACCAGCAGAGACCAGACCCGGGGCACTGAAGCTTTCTTT. Its protein product is CATSRDQTRGTEAFF. Combining the CDR3 with reference TRBV15 and TRBJ1-1 gives the whole variable domain DAMVIQNPRYQVTQFGKPVTLSCSQTLNHNVMYWYQQKSSQAPKLLFHYYDKDFNNEADTPDNFQSRRPNTSFCFLDIRSPGLGDTAMYLCATSRDQTRGTEAFFGQGTRLTVV.

This clone has only one observation. The V gene is TRBV27, the J gene TRBJ2-5; 10 nucleotides agree with TRBD1. V was clipped by 6 bases and J by 7 bases; unmatched bases: 11. Germline-derived CDR1 and CDR2 are MNHEY and SMNVEV (reference sequence). CDR3 length: 15 residues. CDR3 protein: CASSSRGDRGLTQYF. The CDR3 bases are TGTGCCAGCAGCTCTAGGGGGGACAGGGGATTGACCCAGTACTTC.

CDR3 DNA sequence: TGTGCCAGCAGCGAACGAGGACAGGGGCCACCTAGGGCTACCTACGAGCAGTACTTC. Protein product: CASSERGQGPPRATYEQYF. V and J are TRBV7-3 and TRBJ2-7, with 9 bases lining up with TRBD1. This CDR3 region has 19 residues. Per the germline V gene, CDR1 is SGHTA and CDR2 is FQGTGA. V dropped 5 bases and J dropped 2; count of bases not matched to a gene: 19.

The V call is TRBV29-1, the J call TRBJ1-1; tentatively, D is TRBD1 (5 bases). This CDR3 has 15 residues. CDR1 and CDR2 (germline): SQVTM, ANQGSEA. The V end lost 3 bases, the J end lost 6 bases, and 20 bases lay between the germline ends. CDR3 sequence: CSVEGPKGKSAEAFF. CDR3 DNA: TGCAGCGTTGAGGGGCCAAAAGGGAAGAGCGCTGAAGCTTTCTTT. Combining the CDR3 with reference TRBV29-1 and TRBJ1-1 gives the whole variable domain SAVISQKPSRDICQRGTSLTIQCQVDSQVTMMFWYRQQPGQSLTLIATANQGSEATYESGFVIDKFPISRPNLTFSTLTVSNMSPEDSSIYLCSVEGPKGKSAEAFFGQGTRLTVV.

J is TRBJ2-3 and V is TRBV15; the match to TRBD2 covers 7 bases. CDR3 length: 18 residues. With V trimmed by 1 base and J by 0 bases, 10 bases remained unmatched. Germline V gene sequence: CDR1 LNHNV, CDR2 YYDKDF (reference sequence). Here the CDR3 reads CATSRVPGAGESTDTQYF. In nucleotides, the CDR3 is TGTGCCACCAGCAGAGTGCCCGGGGCGGGAGAAAGCACAGATACGCAGTATTTT.

The V call is TRBV7-6, the J call TRBJ2-3; the match to TRBD2 covers 8 bases. The V gene end was trimmed by 8 bases and the J gene end by 6 bases; junction bases not matched to a gene: 19. This CDR3 is built from 17 residues. Germline V gives CDR1 SGHVS, CDR2 FNYEAQ. The CDR3 coding sequence is TGTGCCAGCCAACCCGGGGGGGGGCCCCGTCGGTGGGATACGCAGTATTTT. This codes for CASQPGGGPRRWDTQYF.

This clone appeared a single time. The genes are TRBV30 and TRBJ1-1; 9 bases line up with TRBD1. CDR3 size: 15 residues. Germline CDR1 reads GTSNPN; CDR2 reads SVGIG (reference sequence). The V gene end was trimmed by 7 bases and the J gene end by 7 bases; junction bases not matched to a gene: 16. The CDR3 DNA sequence: TGTGCCTACTATACGGGACAGGGAGGGATGGGTGAAGCTTTCTTT. It codes for CAYYTGQGGMGEAFF.

This clone was detected once. This chain uses TRBV7-2 with TRBJ1-2; 9 bases are shared with TRBD1. The junction had 2 bases not matched to a gene; V was cut back by 3 bases and J by 3 bases. The V gene's germline CDR1 is SGHTA and CDR2 FQGNSA. The CDR3 loop spans 14 amino acids. CDR3 sequence (DNA): TGTGCCAGCAGCTTGGGACAGGGAGACTATGGCTACACCTTC. Amino acid sequence: CASSLGQGDYGYTF.

The V call is TRBV7-9, the J call TRBJ1-2, with D possibly matching TRBD1 (6 bases). Trimming removed 5 bases from V and 7 bases from J, with 17 bases in between. Germline V gene sequence: CDR1 SEHNR, CDR2 FQNEAQ (reference sequence). There are 14 residues in the CDR3. CDR3 nucleotide sequence: TGTGCCAGCAGCCGGGGACATCCGTCGGGTGGCTACACCTTC. This gives the protein CASSRGHPSGGYTF.

The rearrangement uses TRBV11-2 and TRBJ2-7, with D possibly matching TRBD1 (6 bases). The CDR3 is made up of 13 amino acids. Trimming removed 5 bases from V and 5 bases from J, with 13 bases in between. The V gene's germline CDR1 is SGHAT and CDR2 FQNNGV. In DNA, the CDR3 is TGTGCCAGCAGCCCACCTAACAGGGACGAGCAGTACTTC. The encoded protein is CASSPPNRDEQYF. The full variable domain, with the rest looked up from reference TRBV11-2 and TRBJ2-7, is EAGVAQSPRYKIIEKRQSVAFWCNPISGHATLYWYQQILGQGPKLLIQFQNNGVVDDSQLPKDRFSAERLKGVDSTLKIQPAKLEDSAVYLCASSPPNRDEQYFGPGTRLTVT.

The rearrangement uses TRBV4-1 and TRBJ1-1; 9 nucleotides match TRBD1. The germline CDR1 and CDR2 sequences are MGHRA and YSYEKL. The V and J ends lost 0 bases and 12 bases, in that order; junction bases with no gene match: 17. The CDR3 extends over 17 amino acids. As DNA, the CDR3 is TGCGCCAGCAGCCAAGATAGGGGGACAGGGACTAACCCGAGGTCTTTCTTT. Translated, it gives CASSQDRGTGTNPRSFF.

The chain employs TRBV9 and TRBJ1-1; 8 positions match TRBD1. The junction had 13 bases not matched to a gene; V was cut back by 4 bases and J by 8 bases. The CDR3 is made up of 15 amino acids. Germline assignment: CDR1 SGDLS and CDR2 YYNGEE. The CDR3 region is CASSPRVGQGAEAFF. The DNA for the CDR3 is TGTGCCAGCAGCCCAAGGGTCGGACAGGGAGCAGAAGCTTTCTTT.

The chain combines TRBV27 with TRBJ1-5; 9 nucleotides line up with TRBD1. Germline V gives CDR1 MNHEY, CDR2 SMNVEV (reference sequence). The CDR3 runs 18 residues. The trim removed 4 bases at V and 4 bases at J, leaving 14 bases unmatched. The CDR3 loop reads CASSSNRDRVVSNQPQHF. CDR3 in DNA: TGTGCCAGCAGTTCGAACCGGGACAGGGTAGTATCAAATCAGCCCCAGCATTTT.

The chain links TRBV5-6 to TRBJ2-7, with 8 bases lining up with TRBD1. CDR1 is SGHDT and CDR2 is YYEEEE in the germline V gene. V shed 4 bases and J 2 bases; nucleotides not matched to a gene: 8. CDR3 size: 15 residues. CDR3 coding DNA: TGTGCCAGCAGCCCTAGACAGGGGAGGCCCTACGAGCAGTACTTC. Protein: CASSPRQGRPYEQYF.